This entry lists 27 T cell receptor beta chains sequenced from one sample in a study of cytomegalovirus exposure and HLA in healthy donors. PCR involved 60 Vbeta and 13 Jbeta primers. Only in-frame clones appear in the TCRdb table, and some are missing; sequencing was by immunoSEQ multiplex PCR. The table includes 150,000 to 200,000 clones, roughly 77% detected once. Sequencing was done on a sample of PBMCs. The receptor set was obtained from a man younger than 35 in good health and CMV-seropositive.

Concerning this clone itself: The identical CDR3 is also encoded by other nucleotide sequences in the sample. The CDR3 reads CASSPDRGLTGNTIYF. The CDR3 nucleotides are TGTGCCAGCAGCCCGGACAGAGGGCTGACTGGAAACACCATATATTTT. The chain combines TRBV5-6 with TRBJ1-3, with D possibly matching TRBD1 (6 bases). The germline gives CDR1 SGHDT, CDR2 YYEEEE. The CDR3 covers 16 residues. The ends were cut back, 4 bases at V and 2 bases at J, with 16 bases in the middle.

The chain carries TRBV5-6 and TRBJ2-1; D possibly corresponds to TRBD2 (6 bases). The CDR3 is 15 amino acids. The V gene's germline CDR1 is SGHDT and CDR2 YYEEEE. Trimming cost V 6 bases and J 2 bases, with 15 bases left between them. CDR3 sequence (DNA): TGTGCCAGCAATCTACTGGCGGGGACCTACAATGAGCAGTTCTTC. It is translated as CASNLLAGTYNEQFF.

The V call is TRBV14, the J call TRBJ2-5; no reliable D call. The CDR3 length is 13 residues. V shed 5 bases and J shed 14 bases, with 21 bases lying between them. Germline CDR1 is SGHDN and CDR2 is FVKESK. The CDR3 region is CASSSQGSTIEYF. In nucleotides, the CDR3 is TGTGCCAGCAGCTCACAAGGATCGACAATCGAATACTTC.

V usage is TRBV28 and J usage is TRBJ1-1, with 10 bases that match TRBD1. With V trimmed by 2 bases and J by 6 bases, 9 bases remained unmatched. The CDR3 runs 16 residues. Per the germline V gene, CDR1 is MDHEN and CDR2 is SYDVKM. The CDR3 sequence: CASSLRAGTGDAEAFF. For the CDR3, the DNA is TGTGCCAGCAGTTTAAGGGCAGGGACAGGGGACGCTGAAGCTTTCTTT.

The chain combines TRBV2 with TRBJ2-1; 7 bases agree with TRBD1. V was clipped by 7 bases and J by 2 bases; unmatched bases: 8. Germline CDR1 is SNHLY and CDR2 is FYNNEI. The CDR3 extends over 15 amino acids. As DNA, the CDR3 is TGTGCCAGCAAATCGGACAGGAGAACCTACAATGAGCAGTTCTTC. Protein product: CASKSDRRTYNEQFF.

The chain couples TRBV19 to TRBJ1-2; 9 bases match TRBD1. The V segment lost 4 bases and the J segment 6 bases; nucleotides outside the gene matches: 6. Germline-derived CDR1 and CDR2 are LNHDA and SQIVND (reference sequence). The CDR3 is made up of 14 amino acids. CDR3 sequence reads: CASSRLGQGNGYTF. CDR3 nucleotide sequence: TGTGCCAGTAGTAGGCTGGGACAGGGAAATGGCTACACCTTC.

The chain couples TRBV4-1 to TRBJ2-5; 10 bases agree with TRBD1. CDR3 size: 16 residues. Germline V gene sequence: CDR1 MGHRA, CDR2 YSYEKL. V dropped 3 bases and J dropped 3; count of bases not matched to a gene: 7. CDR3 amino acids: CASSHVGTGVKETQYF. The CDR3 bases are TGCGCCAGCAGCCACGTGGGGACAGGGGTCAAAGAGACCCAGTACTTC.

The rearrangement joins TRBV7-2 to TRBJ1-3; 7 nucleotides agree with TRBD1. Trimming took 5 bases from V and 3 from J; bases not matched to a gene: 10. Looked up from germline, CDR1 is SGHTA and CDR2 is FQGNSA. The CDR3 sequence is 16 residues long. The CDR3, as DNA: TGTGCCAGCAGCATAACTCGACAGGGCTATGGAAACACCATATATTTT. Its translation is CASSITRQGYGNTIYF.

J is TRBJ1-1 and V is TRBV6-6; D remains unclear. The CDR3 consists of 16 residues. Trimming cost V 5 bases and J 3 bases, with 19 bases left between them. Germline CDR1 reads MNHNY; CDR2 reads SVGAGI (reference sequence). This CDR3 reads CASSNGRGSFDTEAFF. For the CDR3, the DNA is TGTGCCAGCAGTAACGGACGGGGAAGTTTCGACACTGAAGCTTTCTTT.

This clone was detected a few times. V is TRBV5-6 and J is TRBJ1-2; D call uncertain. Deletions cut 5 bases from V and 4 bases from J, with 12 bases between. The CDR3 loop spans 13 amino acids. The germline gives CDR1 SGHDT, CDR2 YYEEEE. Here the CDR3 reads CASRTRLLYGYTF. Written as DNA, the CDR3 is TGTGCCAGCAGGACTAGGCTTCTCTATGGCTACACCTTC.

Written as DNA, the CDR3 is TGTGCCAGCAGTGAAGGGGGGCACTACAATGAGCAGTTCTTC. Protein product: CASSEGGHYNEQFF. The chain is built from TRBV2 and TRBJ2-1, with D perhaps matching TRBD1 (6 bases). Germline assignment: CDR1 SNHLY and CDR2 FYNNEI. There are 14 residues in the CDR3. Between the trimmed V and J ends, which lost 1 base and 3 bases, there was a span of 7 bases.

V is TRBV7-6 and J is TRBJ1-6; no firm D call. Germline assignment: CDR1 SGHVS and CDR2 FNYEAQ. V lost 1 base and J lost 6, with 10 bases in between. The CDR3 is 15 residues long. The CDR3 reads CASSLDRLSNSPLHF. Here the CDR3 DNA reads TGTGCCAGCAGCTTAGACAGACTAAGTAATTCACCCCTCCACTTT.

This clone has only a few counts. The J gene is TRBJ2-3, the V gene TRBV6-6; D may be TRBD1 (5 bases). CDR3 length: 14 residues. CDR1 and CDR2 (germline): MNHNY, SVGAGI (reference sequence). V was cut by 8 bases and J by 0 bases, with 12 bases left in between. The CDR3 here is CASQRTFSTDTQYF. In DNA form, the CDR3 reads TGTGCCAGCCAAAGGACATTTAGCACAGATACGCAGTATTTT.

This chain uses TRBV4-1 with TRBJ2-3; 10 bases line up with TRBD2. This CDR3 is 17 amino acids long. Germline V gene sequence: CDR1 MGHRA, CDR2 YSYEKL. V gave up 2 bases and J gave up 0 bases; unmatched junction bases: 5. The CDR3 DNA sequence: TGCGCCAGCAGCCAACGTCCGGGACTAGCGAGCACAGATACGCAGTATTTT. It specifies CASSQRPGLASTDTQYF.

J is TRBJ1-1 and V is TRBV29-1; D is undetermined. Germline assignment: CDR1 SQVTM and CDR2 ANQGSEA. The V end lost 3 bases, the J end lost 1 base, and 9 bases lay between the germline ends. This CDR3 has 13 residues. The CDR3 is CSVDYSWNTEAFF. The CDR3 region has the DNA TGCAGCGTTGATTACTCTTGGAACACTGAAGCTTTCTTT.

V usage is TRBV28 and J usage is TRBJ1-5; no definite D call. The CDR3 is 16 residues long. From germline, CDR1 is MDHEN and CDR2 SYDVKM. V was clipped by 3 bases and J by 1 base, with 13 bases between them. Here the CDR3 DNA reads TGTGCCAGCAGTTTGGGTTCAGGTATCAGCAATCAGCCCCAGCATTTT. Amino acids: CASSLGSGISNQPQHF.

The rearrangement links TRBV6-6 to TRBJ2-1; TRBD2 might be the D (5 bases). The germline V gene has CDR1 MNHNY and CDR2 SVGAGI (reference sequence). V lost 6 bases and J lost 8, with 11 bases in between. The CDR3 contains 12 residues. The CDR3 nucleotides read TGTGCCAGCAGCCTCCTGGGAGATGAGCAGTTCTTC. Its translation is CASSLLGDEQFF.

The V gene is TRBV9, the J gene TRBJ1-1, with D possibly being TRBD1 (5 bases). The CDR3 spans 13 residues. V gave up 4 bases and J gave up 0 bases, with 7 bases separating them. Per the germline V gene, CDR1 is SGDLS and CDR2 is YYNGEE. CDR3 sequence (DNA): TGTGCCAGCAGCAAGACAGTGAACACTGAAGCTTTCTTT. It encodes CASSKTVNTEAFF.

The J gene is TRBJ2-2, the V gene TRBV19; 8 nucleotides match TRBD1. CDR3 size: 15 residues. Germline V gives CDR1 LNHDA, CDR2 SQIVND (reference sequence). V lost 5 bases and J lost 0; bases outside the gene matches: 2. The CDR3 reads CASSRQGTNTGELFF. The CDR3 nucleotides are TGTGCCAGTAGTCGACAGGGGACGAACACCGGGGAGCTGTTTTTT.

The rearrangement uses TRBV5-1 and TRBJ1-2; TRBD1 matches 10 bases. This CDR3 has 14 residues. Germline V CDR1 and CDR2: SGHRS, YFSETQ. V lost 4 bases, J lost 2 bases, and 2 bases stayed unmatched. CDR3 sequence reads: CASSGDRGNYGYTF. The CDR3 nucleotides read TGCGCCAGCAGCGGGGACAGGGGAAACTATGGCTACACCTTC.

This chain connects TRBV27 to TRBJ2-1; D remains ambiguous. Germline V gene lookup returns CDR1 MNHEY and CDR2 SMNVEV (reference sequence). The CDR3 has 13 amino acids. Deletions cut 4 bases from V and 0 bases from J, with 4 bases between. The CDR3 nucleotides read TGTGCCAGCAGTTCCAGCTCCTACAATGAGCAGTTCTTC. Its protein is CASSSSSYNEQFF.

The V gene is TRBV7-8, the J gene TRBJ1-5; 7 nucleotides align to TRBD1. J gave up 2 bases and V 3 bases, and 7 bases lay outside the gene matches. The CDR3 has 16 residues. The germline gives CDR1 SGHVS, CDR2 FQNEAQ. The CDR3 here is CASSLGKGAGNQPQHF. DNA for the CDR3: TGTGCCAGCAGCTTGGGTAAGGGGGCCGGCAATCAGCCCCAGCATTTT.

This chain joins TRBV5-6 and TRBJ2-3, with D possibly TRBD2 on 6 matching bases. V lost 2 bases and J 4 bases, leaving 11 bases between the germline ends. The CDR3 consists of 14 residues. Germline loops: CDR1 SGHDT, CDR2 YYEEEE. In DNA form, the CDR3 reads TGTGCCAGCAGCTTTACTAGCATGTCAGATACGCAGTATTTT. Translated: CASSFTSMSDTQYF.

The rearrangement joins TRBV2 to TRBJ1-2; a weak D match, TRBD1 (6 bases). Trimming took off 4 bases at V and 5 bases at J, with 14 bases between the two ends. The CDR3 covers 14 residues. CDR1 SNHLY and CDR2 FYNNEI come from the germline V gene. The CDR3 bases are TGTGCCAGCAGTGGTACAGGGACCACTTATGGCTACACCTTC. This encodes CASSGTGTTYGYTF.

The chain links TRBV11-2 to TRBJ2-1, with unresolved D. The CDR3 consists of 15 residues. Germline V gene lookup returns CDR1 SGHAT and CDR2 FQNNGV. V was trimmed by 5 bases and J by 0 bases, leaving 11 bases between them. This CDR3 reads CASSPYRTSYNEQFF. Written as DNA, the CDR3 is TGTGCCAGCAGCCCCTATAGAACCTCCTACAATGAGCAGTTCTTC. The whole variable domain, remainder taken from reference TRBV11-2 and TRBJ2-1, is EAGVAQSPRYKIIEKRQSVAFWCNPISGHATLYWYQQILGQGPKLLIQFQNNGVVDDSQLPKDRFSAERLKGVDSTLKIQPAKLEDSAVYLCASSPYRTSYNEQFFGPGTRLTVL.

This chain joins TRBV6-1 and TRBJ2-7; 11 bases map to TRBD2. CDR3 length: 12 residues. Trimming cost V 8 bases and J 7 bases; bases outside gene matches: 4. Germline-derived CDR1 and CDR2 are MNHNS and SASEGT. CDR3: CASSASGREQYV. CDR3 nucleotide sequence: TGTGCCAGCTCCGCTAGCGGGAGGGAGCAGTACGTC.

V is TRBV10-3 and J is TRBJ1-3; TRBD1 is a possible D gene (6 bases). Per the germline V gene, CDR1 is ENHRY and CDR2 is SYGVKD. V was shortened by 8 bases and J by 4 bases, with 18 bases between the two germline ends. There are 15 residues in the CDR3. CDR3 coding DNA: TGTGCCATCTCCCCAGCGGGACAAGGGGGAAACACCATATATTTT. Translation gives CAISPAGQGGNTIYF.